This entry describes one TCR beta chain. Its antigen remains undetermined. The junction and the germline gene differ at one end; a read error may be behind it. Whole blood was collected in K2EDTA tubes by collaborating institutions according to the institutions' own protocols. For TCRbeta analysis, collaborators shipped samples in one of three forms: frozen whole blood, isolated PBMCs, or DNA extracted from either of those sample types. The source of the sample is a study of blood T cell repertoires in COVID-19 (dated by TCRdb to between 2020 and 2021). With respect to the entire study: Samples covering the acute and convalescent phases of COVID-19 were provided by collaborators in the United States, Italy and Spain. The prospective study material was composed of cDNA or gDNA derived from T cells, B-cell-depleted T cells, or PBMCs. The dataset comprised deeply sampled blood TCRbeta repertoires from subjects exposed to, actively infected with, or recovered from COVID-19. The repertoires were released in a freely available public database intended as a resource for research on the immune response to SARS-CoV-2. Samples came from the ongoing ImmuneRACE study (first 160 participants) plus 1,254 subjects from 6 global collaborators. Nearly every sample came with metadata listing a de-identified subject ID, COVID-19 status, age in years and sex. HLA class I and class II types, where available, came from metadata supplied by the sample provider rather than from assay-based typing. Overall study outcomes, separate from this receptor: The quantity of clinical and demographic metadata differed by source and by participant and was supplied without curation.

As encoded in the germline V gene, CDR1 is SNHLY while CDR2 is FYNNEI. Its CDR3 holds 14 amino acids, cysteine through phenylalanine. The only DNA kept is the CDR3, 42 bases in frame from the first base. The immunoSEQ Assay, a bias-controlled multiplex PCR, was used to amplify TCRbeta CDR3 regions from genomic DNA. Per the original workflow: Within the assay, amplification of reference gene primers was used to estimate how many nucleated cells each sample contained. Sequence reads were collapsed and filtered to measure the absolute abundance of every unique TCRbeta CDR3 rearrangement. For each sample, productive Simpson clonality was calculated by taking the square root of Simpson's diversity index across productive rearrangements. TCRdb obtained this table from immuneACCESS and retained in-frame rearrangements with V and J assigned. These tables miss some clones; where compared with another copy, unresolved V genes account for less than half of the shortfall, and the remainder is unexplained. The D gene and trimming were derived from the DNA, and the V and J assignments and clone size from that table. The sample data list about 100,000 clones, and roughly 85% of these were observed just once. The ten largest clones add up to about 12% of the sample.

The receptor comes from a woman in her 70s with acute or convalescent COVID-19. Material for sequencing was peripheral blood. The V gene is TRBV2 and the J gene is TRBJ1-2; TRBD1 is a weak D gene call, 5 bases matching. At the DNA level, the sequence is TGTGCCAGCAGCGAAGGTCAGGGAGGGTATGGCTACACCTTC. This gives the protein CASSEGQGGYGYTF.